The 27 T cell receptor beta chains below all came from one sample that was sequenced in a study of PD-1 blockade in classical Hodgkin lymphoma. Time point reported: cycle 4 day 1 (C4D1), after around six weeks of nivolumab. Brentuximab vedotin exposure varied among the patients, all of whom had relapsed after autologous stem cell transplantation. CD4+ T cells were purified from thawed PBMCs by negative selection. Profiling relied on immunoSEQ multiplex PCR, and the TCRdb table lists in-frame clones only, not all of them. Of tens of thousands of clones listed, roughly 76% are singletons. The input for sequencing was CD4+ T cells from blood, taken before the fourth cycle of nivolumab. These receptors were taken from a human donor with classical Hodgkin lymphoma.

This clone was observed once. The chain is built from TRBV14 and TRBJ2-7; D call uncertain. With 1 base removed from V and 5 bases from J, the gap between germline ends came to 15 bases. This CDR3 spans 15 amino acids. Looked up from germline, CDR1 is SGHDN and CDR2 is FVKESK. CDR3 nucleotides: TGTGCCAGCAGCCAAGGATTTCCAGGAAGGCACGAGCAGTACTTC. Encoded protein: CASSQGFPGRHEQYF.

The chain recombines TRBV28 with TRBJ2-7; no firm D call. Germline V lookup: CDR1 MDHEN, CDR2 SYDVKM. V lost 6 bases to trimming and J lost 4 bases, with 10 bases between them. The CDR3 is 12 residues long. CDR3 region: CASSLAAYEQYF. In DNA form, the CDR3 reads TGTGCCAGCAGCCTGGCGGCTTACGAGCAGTACTTC. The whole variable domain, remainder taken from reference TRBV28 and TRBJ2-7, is DVKVTQSSRYLVKRTGEKVFLECVQDMDHENMFWYRQDPGLGLRLIYFSYDVKMKEKGDIPEGYSVSREKKERFSLILESASTNQTSMYLCASSLAAYEQYFGPGTRLTVT.

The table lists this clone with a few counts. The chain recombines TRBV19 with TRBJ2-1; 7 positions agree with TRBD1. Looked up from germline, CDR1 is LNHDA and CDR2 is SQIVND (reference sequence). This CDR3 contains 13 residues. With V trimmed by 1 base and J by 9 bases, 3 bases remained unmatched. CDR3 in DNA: TGTGCCAGTAGTATAGGACAGGGATCTGAGCAGTTCTTC. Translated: CASSIGQGSEQFF.

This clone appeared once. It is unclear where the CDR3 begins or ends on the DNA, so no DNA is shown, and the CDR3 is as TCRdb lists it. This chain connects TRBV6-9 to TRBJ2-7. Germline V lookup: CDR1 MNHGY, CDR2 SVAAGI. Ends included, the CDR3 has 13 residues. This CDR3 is CASSSSHNYEQYF.

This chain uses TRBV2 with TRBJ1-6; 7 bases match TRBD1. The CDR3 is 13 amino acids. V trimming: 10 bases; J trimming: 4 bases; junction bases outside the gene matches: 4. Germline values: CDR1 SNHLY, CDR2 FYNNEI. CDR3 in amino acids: CATQTGYNSPLHF. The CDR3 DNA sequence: TGTGCCACACAGACAGGGTATAATTCACCCCTCCACTTT.

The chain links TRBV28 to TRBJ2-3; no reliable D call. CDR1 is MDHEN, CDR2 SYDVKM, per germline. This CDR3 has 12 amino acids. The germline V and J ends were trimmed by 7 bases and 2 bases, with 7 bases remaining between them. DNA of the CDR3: TGTGCCAGCACGGACCCCACAGATACGCAGTATTTT. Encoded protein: CASTDPTDTQYF.

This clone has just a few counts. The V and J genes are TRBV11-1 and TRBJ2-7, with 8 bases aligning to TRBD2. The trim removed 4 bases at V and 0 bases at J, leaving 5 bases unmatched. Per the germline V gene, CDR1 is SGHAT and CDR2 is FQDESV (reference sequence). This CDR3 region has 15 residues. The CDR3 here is CASSSLAVNSYEQYF. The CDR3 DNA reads TGTGCCAGCAGCTCACTAGCGGTGAACTCCTACGAGCAGTACTTC. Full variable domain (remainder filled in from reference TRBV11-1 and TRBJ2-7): EAEVAQSPRYKITEKSQAVAFWCDPISGHATLYWYRQILGQGPELLVQFQDESVVDDSQLPKDRFSAERLKGVDSTLKIQPAELGDSAMYLCASSSLAVNSYEQYFGPGTRLTVT.

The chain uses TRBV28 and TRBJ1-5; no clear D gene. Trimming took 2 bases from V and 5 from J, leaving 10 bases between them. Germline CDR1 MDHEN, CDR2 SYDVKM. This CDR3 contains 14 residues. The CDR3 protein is CASSLTGAYQPQHF. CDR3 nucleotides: TGTGCCAGCAGTTTAACGGGCGCTTATCAGCCCCAGCATTTT.

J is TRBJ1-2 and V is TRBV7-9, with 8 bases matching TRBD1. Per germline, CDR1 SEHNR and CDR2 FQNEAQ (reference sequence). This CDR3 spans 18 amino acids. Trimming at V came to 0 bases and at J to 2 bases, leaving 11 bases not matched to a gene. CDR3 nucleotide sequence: TGTGCCAGCAGCTTAGCCCAAACTCGGACAGGGTCGAACTATGGCTACACCTTC. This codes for CASSLAQTRTGSNYGYTF.

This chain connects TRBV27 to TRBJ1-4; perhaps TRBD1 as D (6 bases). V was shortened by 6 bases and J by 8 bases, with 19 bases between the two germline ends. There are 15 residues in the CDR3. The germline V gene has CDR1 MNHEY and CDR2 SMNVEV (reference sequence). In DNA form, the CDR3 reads TGTGCCAGCAGCCCTCAGGCCGGGGGGCCGGAAAAACTGTTTTTT. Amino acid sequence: CASSPQAGGPEKLFF.

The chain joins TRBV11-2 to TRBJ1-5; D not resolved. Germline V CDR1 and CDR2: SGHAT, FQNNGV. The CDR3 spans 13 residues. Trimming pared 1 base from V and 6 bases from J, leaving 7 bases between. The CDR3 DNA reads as TGTGCCAGCAGCTTAGCGAGCGGTCAGCCCCAGCATTTT. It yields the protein CASSLASGQPQHF.

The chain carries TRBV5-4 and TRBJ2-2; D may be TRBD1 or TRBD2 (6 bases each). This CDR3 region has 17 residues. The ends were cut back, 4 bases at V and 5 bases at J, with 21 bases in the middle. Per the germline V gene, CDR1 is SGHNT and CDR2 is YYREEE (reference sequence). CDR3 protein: CASSRGTGTPGTGELFF. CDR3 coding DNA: TGTGCCAGCAGCCGGGGGACCGGGACACCAGGGACCGGGGAGCTGTTTTTT.

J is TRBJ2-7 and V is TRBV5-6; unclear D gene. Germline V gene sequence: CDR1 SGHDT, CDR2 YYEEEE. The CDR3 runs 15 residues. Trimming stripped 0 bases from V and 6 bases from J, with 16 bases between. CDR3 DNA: TGTGCCAGCAGCTTGGACAGCCACTCCCCTCTCGAGCAGTACTTC. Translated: CASSLDSHSPLEQYF.

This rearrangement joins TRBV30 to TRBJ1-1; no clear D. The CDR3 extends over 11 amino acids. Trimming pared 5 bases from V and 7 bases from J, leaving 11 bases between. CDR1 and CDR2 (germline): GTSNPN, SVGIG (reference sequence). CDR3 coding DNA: TGTGCCTGGGGCGAAAGGTATGAAGCTTTCTTT. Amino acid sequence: CAWGERYEAFF. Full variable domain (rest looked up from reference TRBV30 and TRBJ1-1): SQTIHQWPATLVQPVGSPLSLECTVEGTSNPNLYWYRQAAGRGLQLLFYSVGIGQISSEVPQNLSASRPQDRQFILSSKKLLLSDSGFYLCAWGERYEAFFGQGTRLTVV.

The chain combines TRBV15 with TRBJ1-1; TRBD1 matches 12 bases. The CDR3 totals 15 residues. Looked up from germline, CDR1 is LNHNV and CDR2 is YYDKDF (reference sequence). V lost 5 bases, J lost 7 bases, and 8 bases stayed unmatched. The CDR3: CATSPRDRGRGEAFF. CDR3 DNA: TGTGCCACCAGCCCCCGGGACAGGGGGCGAGGTGAAGCTTTCTTT.

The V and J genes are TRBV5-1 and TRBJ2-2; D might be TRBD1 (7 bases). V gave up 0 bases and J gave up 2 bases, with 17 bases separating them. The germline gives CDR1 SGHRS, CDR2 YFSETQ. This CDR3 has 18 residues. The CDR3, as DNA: TGCGCCAGCAGCTTGGCAGGGGGGCGCGATAAAAACACCGGGGAGCTGTTTTTT. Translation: CASSLAGGRDKNTGELFF.

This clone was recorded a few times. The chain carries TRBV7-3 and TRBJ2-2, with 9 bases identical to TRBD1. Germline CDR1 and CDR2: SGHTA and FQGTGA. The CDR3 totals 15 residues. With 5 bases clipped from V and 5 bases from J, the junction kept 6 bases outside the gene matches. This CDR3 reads CASSEQTGGTGELFF. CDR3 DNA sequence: TGTGCCAGCAGCGAACAGACAGGGGGTACCGGGGAGCTGTTTTTT.

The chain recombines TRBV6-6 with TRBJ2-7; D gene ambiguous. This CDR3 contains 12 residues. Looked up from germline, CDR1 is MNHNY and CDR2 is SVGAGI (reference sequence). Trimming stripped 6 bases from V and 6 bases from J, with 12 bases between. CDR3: CASSQFYFEQYF. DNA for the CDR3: TGTGCCAGCAGCCAATTCTACTTCGAGCAGTACTTC.

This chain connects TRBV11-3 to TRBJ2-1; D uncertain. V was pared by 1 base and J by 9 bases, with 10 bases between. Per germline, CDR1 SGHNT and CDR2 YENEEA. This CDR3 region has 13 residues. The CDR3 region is CASSLVPATEQFF. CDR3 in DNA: TGTGCCAGCAGCTTAGTCCCGGCGACTGAGCAGTTCTTC.

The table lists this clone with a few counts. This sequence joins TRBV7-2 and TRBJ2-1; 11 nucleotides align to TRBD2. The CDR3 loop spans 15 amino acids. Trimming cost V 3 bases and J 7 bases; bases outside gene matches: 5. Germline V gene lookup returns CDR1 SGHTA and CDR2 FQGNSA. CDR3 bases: TGTGCCAGCAGCTTTGTAGCGGGGGGGCCAAATGAGCAGTTCTTC. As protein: CASSFVAGGPNEQFF.

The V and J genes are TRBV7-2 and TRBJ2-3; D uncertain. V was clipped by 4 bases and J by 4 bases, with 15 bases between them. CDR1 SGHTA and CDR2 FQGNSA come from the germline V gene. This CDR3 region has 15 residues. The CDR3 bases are TGTGCCAGCAGCTCCCCAACCAGGACCCCAGATACGCAGTATTTT. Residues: CASSSPTRTPDTQYF. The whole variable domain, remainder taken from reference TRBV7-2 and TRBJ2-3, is GAGVSQSPSNKVTEKGKDVELRCDPISGHTALYWYRQSLGQGLEFLIYFQGNSAPDKSGLPSDRFSAERTGGSVSTLTIQRTQQEDSAVYLCASSSPTRTPDTQYFGPGTRLTVL.

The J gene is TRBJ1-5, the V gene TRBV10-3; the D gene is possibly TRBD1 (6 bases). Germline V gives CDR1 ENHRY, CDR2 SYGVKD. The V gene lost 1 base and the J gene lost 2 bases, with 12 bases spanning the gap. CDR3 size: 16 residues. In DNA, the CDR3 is TGTGCCATCAGTGAGTTAGGGGGTTTCGGCAATCAGCCCCAGCATTTT. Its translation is CAISELGGFGNQPQHF.

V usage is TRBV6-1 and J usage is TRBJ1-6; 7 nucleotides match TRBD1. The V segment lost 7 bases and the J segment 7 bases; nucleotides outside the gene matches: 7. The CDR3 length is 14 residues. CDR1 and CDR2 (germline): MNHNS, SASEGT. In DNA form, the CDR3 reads TGTGCCAGCACCCCCGACAGGGTAAATTCACCCCTCCACTTT. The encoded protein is CASTPDRVNSPLHF.

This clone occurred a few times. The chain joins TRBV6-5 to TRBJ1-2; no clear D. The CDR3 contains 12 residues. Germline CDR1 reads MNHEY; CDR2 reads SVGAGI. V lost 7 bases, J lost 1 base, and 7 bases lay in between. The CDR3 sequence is CASKERNYGYTF. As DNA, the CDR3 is TGTGCCAGCAAGGAACGTAACTATGGCTACACCTTC.

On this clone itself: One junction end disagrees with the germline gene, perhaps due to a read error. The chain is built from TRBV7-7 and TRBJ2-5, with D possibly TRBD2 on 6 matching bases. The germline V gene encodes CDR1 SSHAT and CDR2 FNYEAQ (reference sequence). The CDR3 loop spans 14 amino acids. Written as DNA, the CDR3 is TGTGCTAGCAGCTTAGCGGTCGTTGGAGAGACCCAGTACTTC. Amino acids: CASSLAVVGETQYF. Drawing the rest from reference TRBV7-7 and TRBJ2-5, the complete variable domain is GAGVSQSPRYKVTKRGQDVTLRCDPISSHATLYWYQQALGQGPEFLTYFNYEAQPDKSGLPSDRFSAERPEGSISTLTIQRTEQRDSAMYRCASSLAVVGETQYFGPGTRLLVL.

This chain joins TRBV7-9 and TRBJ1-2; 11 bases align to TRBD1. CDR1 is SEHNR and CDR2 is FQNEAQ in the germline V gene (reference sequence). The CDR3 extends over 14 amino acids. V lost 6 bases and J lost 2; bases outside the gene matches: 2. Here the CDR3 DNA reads TGTGCCAGCAGGGGGACAGGGGGGAACTATGGCTACACCTTC. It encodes CASRGTGGNYGYTF.

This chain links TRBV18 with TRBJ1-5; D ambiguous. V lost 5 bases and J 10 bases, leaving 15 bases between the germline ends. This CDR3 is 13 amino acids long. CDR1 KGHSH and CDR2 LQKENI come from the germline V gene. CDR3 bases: TGTGCCAGCTCATCAACTGAAGGGCAACCCCAGCATTTT. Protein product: CASSSTEGQPQHF.